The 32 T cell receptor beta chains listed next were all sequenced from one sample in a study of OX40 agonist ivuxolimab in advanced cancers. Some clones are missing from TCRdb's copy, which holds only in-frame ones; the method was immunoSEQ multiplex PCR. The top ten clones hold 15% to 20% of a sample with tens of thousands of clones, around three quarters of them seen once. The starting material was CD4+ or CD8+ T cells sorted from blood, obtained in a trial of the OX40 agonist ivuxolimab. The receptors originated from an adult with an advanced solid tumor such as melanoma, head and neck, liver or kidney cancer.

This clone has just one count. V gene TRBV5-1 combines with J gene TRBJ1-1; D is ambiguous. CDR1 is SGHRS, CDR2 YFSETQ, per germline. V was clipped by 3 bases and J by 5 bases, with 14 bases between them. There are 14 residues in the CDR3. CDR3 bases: TGCGCCAGCAGCTCAGGTACAGATCGTACTGAAGCTTTCTTT. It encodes CASSSGTDRTEAFF.

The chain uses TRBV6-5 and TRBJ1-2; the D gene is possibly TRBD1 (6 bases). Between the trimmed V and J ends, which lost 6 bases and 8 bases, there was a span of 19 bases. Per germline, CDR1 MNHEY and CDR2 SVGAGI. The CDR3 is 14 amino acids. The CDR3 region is CASSVTGIRGGYTF. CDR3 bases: TGTGCCAGCAGCGTAACAGGGATCCGAGGGGGCTACACCTTC.

The CDR3 protein is CASRTGPSTDTQYF. The CDR3 DNA reads as TGCGCCAGCCGCACAGGGCCTAGCACAGATACGCAGTATTTT. The chain recombines TRBV5-1 with TRBJ2-3; a weak D match, TRBD1 (6 bases). Germline loops: CDR1 SGHRS, CDR2 YFSETQ. Trimming shortened V by 7 bases and J by 0 bases, and 12 bases separated the two germline ends. The CDR3 spans 14 residues.

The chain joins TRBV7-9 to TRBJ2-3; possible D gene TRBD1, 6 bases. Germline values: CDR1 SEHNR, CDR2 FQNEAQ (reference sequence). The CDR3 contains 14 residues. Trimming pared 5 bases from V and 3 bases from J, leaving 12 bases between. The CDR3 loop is CASSPRTETDTQYF. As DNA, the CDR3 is TGTGCCAGCAGCCCGCGGACAGAGACAGATACGCAGTATTTT.

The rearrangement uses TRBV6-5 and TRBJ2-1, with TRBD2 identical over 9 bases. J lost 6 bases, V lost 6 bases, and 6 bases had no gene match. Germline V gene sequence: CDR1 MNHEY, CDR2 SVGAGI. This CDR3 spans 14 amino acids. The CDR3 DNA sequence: TGTGCCAGCAGACAAGCGGGGGGTGGCAATGAGCAGTTCTTC. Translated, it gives CASRQAGGGNEQFF.

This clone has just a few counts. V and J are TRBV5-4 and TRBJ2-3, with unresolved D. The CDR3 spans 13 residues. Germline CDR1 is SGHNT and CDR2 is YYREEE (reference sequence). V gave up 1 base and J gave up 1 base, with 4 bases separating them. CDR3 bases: TGTGCCAGCAGCTTGTCGGGCACAGATACGCAGTATTTT. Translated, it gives CASSLSGTDTQYF.

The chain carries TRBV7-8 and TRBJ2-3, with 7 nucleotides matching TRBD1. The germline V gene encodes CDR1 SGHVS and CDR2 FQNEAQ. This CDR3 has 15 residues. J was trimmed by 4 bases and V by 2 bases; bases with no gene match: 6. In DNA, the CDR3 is TGTGCCAGCAGCTTATCCGACAGGGTGCCAGATACGCAGTATTTT. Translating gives CASSLSDRVPDTQYF.

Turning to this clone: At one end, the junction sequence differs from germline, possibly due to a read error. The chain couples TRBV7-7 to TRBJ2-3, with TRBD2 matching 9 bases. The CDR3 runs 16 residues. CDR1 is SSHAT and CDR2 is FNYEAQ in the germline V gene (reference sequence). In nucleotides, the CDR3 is TGTGCTAGCAGCCGGGATAGCGGGGGTTTTGGAGATACGCAGTATTTT. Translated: CASSRDSGGFGDTQYF.

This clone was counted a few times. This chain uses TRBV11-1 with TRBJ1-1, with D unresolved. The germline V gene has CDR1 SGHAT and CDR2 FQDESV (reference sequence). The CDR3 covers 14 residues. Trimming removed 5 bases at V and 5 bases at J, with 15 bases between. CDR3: CASSPDFQGTEAFF. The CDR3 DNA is TGTGCCAGCAGCCCCGATTTTCAAGGGACTGAAGCTTTCTTT.

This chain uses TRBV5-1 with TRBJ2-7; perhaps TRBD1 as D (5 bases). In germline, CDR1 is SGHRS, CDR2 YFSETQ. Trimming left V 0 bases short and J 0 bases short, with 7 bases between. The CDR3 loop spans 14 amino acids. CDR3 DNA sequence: TGCGCCAGCAGCTTGGGGCAGGGCTCCTACGAGCAGTACTTC. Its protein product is CASSLGQGSYEQYF.

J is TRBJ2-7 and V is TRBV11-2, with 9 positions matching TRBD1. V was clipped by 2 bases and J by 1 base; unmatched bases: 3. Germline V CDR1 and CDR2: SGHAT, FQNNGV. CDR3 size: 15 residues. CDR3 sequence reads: CASSLSGTGSYEQYF. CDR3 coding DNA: TGTGCCAGCAGCTTATCAGGGACAGGGTCCTACGAGCAGTACTTC.

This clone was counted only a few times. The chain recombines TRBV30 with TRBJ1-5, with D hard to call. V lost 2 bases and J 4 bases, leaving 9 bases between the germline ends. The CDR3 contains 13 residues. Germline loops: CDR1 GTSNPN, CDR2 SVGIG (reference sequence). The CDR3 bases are TGTGCCTGGAGTTCCTTGAGAAATCAGCCCCAGCATTTT. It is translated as CAWSSLRNQPQHF.

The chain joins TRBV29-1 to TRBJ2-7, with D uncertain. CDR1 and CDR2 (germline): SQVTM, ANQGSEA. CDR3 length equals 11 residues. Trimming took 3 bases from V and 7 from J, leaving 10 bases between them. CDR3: CSVEAGGEQYF. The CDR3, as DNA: TGCAGCGTTGAGGCAGGCGGTGAGCAGTACTTC.

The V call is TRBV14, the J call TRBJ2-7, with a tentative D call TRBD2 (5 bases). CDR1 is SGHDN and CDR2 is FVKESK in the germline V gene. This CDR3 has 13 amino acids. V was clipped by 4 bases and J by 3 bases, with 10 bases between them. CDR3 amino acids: CASSPGVYYEQYF. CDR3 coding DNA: TGTGCCAGCAGCCCCGGGGTTTACTACGAGCAGTACTTC.

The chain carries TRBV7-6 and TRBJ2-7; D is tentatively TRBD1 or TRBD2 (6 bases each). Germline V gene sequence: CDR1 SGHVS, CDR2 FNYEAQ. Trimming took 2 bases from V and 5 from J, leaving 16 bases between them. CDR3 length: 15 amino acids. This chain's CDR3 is CASSLYVNGGDEQYF. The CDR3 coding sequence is TGTGCCAGCAGCTTATACGTAAACGGGGGCGACGAGCAGTACTTC.

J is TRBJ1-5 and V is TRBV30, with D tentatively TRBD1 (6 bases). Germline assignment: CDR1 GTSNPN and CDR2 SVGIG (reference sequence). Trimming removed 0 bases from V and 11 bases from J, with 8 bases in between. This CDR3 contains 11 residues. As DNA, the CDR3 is TGTGCCTGGAGTGTAGACAGGACCCAGCATTTT. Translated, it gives CAWSVDRTQHF.

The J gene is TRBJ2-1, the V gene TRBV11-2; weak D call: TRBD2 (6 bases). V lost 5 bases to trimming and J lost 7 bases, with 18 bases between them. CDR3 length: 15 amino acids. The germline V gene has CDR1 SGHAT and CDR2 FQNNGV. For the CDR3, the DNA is TGTGCCAGCAGCCCTTCGTGGGGGGTTGGGAATGAGCAGTTCTTC. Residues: CASSPSWGVGNEQFF.

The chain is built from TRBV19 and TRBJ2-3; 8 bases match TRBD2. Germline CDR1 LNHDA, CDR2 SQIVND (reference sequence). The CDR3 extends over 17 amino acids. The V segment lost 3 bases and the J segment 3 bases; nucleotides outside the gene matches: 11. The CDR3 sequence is CASSMGLTGGGTDTQYF. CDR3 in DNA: TGTGCCAGTAGTATGGGCCTCACCGGGGGGGGGACAGATACGCAGTATTTT.

The CDR3 region has the DNA TGTGCCAGCAGAGACAGGGGGTTTTACAATGAGCAGTTCTTC. Protein sequence: CASRDRGFYNEQFF. V gene TRBV6-1 combines with J gene TRBJ2-1; 9 bases are shared with TRBD1. CDR1 MNHNS and CDR2 SASEGT come from the germline V gene. The CDR3 totals 14 residues. The V and J ends lost 6 bases and 4 bases, in that order; junction bases with no gene match: 4.

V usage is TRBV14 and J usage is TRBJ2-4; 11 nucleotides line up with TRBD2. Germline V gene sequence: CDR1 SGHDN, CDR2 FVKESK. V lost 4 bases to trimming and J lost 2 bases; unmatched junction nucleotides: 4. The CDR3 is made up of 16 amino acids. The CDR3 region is CASSRTSGGTKNIQYF. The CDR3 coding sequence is TGTGCCAGCAGCCGTACTAGCGGGGGCACCAAAAACATTCAGTACTTC.

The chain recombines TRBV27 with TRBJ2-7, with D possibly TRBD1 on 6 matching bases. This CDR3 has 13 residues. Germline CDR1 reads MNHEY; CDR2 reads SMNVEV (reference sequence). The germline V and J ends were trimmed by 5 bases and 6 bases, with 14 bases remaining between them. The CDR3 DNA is TGTGCCAGCAGTCCGACAGGTGCCTTCGAGCAGTACTTC. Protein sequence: CASSPTGAFEQYF.

The CDR3 DNA follows: TGCAGCGTTGGGGCCCTAGGGGGAGGGTTCGATGAGCAGTTCTTC. It specifies CSVGALGGGFDEQFF. The chain joins TRBV29-1 to TRBJ2-1; D might be TRBD2 (7 bases). Trimming cost V 4 bases and J 8 bases, with 21 bases left between them. Germline CDR1 and CDR2: SQVTM and ANQGSEA. This CDR3 region has 15 residues.

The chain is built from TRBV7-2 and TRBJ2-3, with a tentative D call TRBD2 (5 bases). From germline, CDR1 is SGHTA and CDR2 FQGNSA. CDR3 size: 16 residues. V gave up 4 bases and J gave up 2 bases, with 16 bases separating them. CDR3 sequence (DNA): TGTGCCAGCAGCTCCTCGAGGGTCCAAGTCACAGATACGCAGTATTTT. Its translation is CASSSSRVQVTDTQYF.

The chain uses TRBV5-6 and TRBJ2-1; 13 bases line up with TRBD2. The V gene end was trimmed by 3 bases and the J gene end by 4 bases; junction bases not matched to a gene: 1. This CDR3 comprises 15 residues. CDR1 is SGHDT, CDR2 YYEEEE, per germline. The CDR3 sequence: CASSSGLAGYNEQFF. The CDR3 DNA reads TGTGCCAGCAGCTCGGGACTAGCGGGGTACAATGAGCAGTTCTTC.

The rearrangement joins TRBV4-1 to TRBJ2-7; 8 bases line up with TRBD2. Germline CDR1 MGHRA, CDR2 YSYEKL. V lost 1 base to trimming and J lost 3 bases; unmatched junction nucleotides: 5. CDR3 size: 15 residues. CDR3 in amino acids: CASSQVPSGFYEQYF. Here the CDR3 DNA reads TGCGCCAGCAGCCAAGTTCCTAGCGGGTTCTACGAGCAGTACTTC.

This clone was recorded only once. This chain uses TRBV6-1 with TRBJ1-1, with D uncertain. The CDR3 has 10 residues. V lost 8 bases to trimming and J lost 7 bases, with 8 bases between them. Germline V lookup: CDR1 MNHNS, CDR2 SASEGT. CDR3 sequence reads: CASGFLEAFF. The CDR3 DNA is TGTGCCAGCGGATTTCTTGAAGCTTTCTTT.

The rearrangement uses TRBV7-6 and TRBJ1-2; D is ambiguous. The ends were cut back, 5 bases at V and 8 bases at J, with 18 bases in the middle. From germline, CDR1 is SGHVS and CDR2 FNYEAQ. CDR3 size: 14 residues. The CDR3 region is CASSPTGTRGGYTF. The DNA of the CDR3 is TGTGCCAGCAGCCCCACGGGCACCCGGGGAGGCTACACCTTC.

CDR3 nucleotides: TGTGCCAGCAGCCAAGATCGCCTTACTGATCAGCCCCAGCATTTT. This codes for CASSQDRLTDQPQHF. The rearrangement uses TRBV4-2 and TRBJ1-5, with D uncertain. V lost 0 bases and J lost 5, with 11 bases in between. CDR1 LGHNA and CDR2 YNFKEQ come from the germline V gene. The CDR3 sequence is 15 residues long.

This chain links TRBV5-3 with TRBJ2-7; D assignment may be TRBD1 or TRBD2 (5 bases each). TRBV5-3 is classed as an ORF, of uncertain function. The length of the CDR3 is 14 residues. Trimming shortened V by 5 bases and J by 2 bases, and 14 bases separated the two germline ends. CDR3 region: CARRPRDGAYEQYF. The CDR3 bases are TGTGCCAGAAGGCCGAGGGACGGAGCCTACGAGCAGTACTTC.

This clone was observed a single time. Here the CDR3 reads CASSLSGGQETQYF. Written as DNA, the CDR3 is TGTGCCAGCAGCTTAAGCGGGGGGCAAGAGACCCAGTACTTC. The chain recombines TRBV11-1 with TRBJ2-5; 9 positions agree with TRBD2. The CDR3 runs to 14 residues. Unmatched junction bases numbered 0, after V lost 2 bases and J lost 2 bases. Germline V gives CDR1 SGHAT, CDR2 FQDESV (reference sequence). The whole variable domain, remainder taken from reference TRBV11-1 and TRBJ2-5, is EAEVAQSPRYKITEKSQAVAFWCDPISGHATLYWYRQILGQGPELLVQFQDESVVDDSQLPKDRFSAERLKGVDSTLKIQPAELGDSAMYLCASSLSGGQETQYFGPGTRLLVL.

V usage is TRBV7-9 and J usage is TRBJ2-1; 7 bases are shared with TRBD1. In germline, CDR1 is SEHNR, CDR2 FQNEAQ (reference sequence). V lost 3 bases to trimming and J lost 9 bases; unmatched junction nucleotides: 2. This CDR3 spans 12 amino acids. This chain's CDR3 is CASSLTGIEQFF. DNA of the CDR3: TGTGCCAGCAGCTTGACAGGGATTGAGCAGTTCTTC.

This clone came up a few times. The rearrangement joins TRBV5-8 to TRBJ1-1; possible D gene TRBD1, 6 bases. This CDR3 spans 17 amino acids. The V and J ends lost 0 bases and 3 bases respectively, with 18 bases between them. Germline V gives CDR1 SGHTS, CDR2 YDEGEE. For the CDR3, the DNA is TGTGCCAGCAGCTTGGGGGGGCGCGTAGGGAGTGACACTGAAGCTTTCTTT. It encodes CASSLGGRVGSDTEAFF.